A selection of T cell receptor beta chains follows, all from one sample in a study of blood T cell repertoires in COVID-19. The assay was immunoSEQ multiplex PCR, and TCRdb's table has in-frame clones only and misses some. The sample lists about 67,000 clones, 87% seen once, with approximately 20% in the top ten. The sequencing sample was made of peripheral blood. Receptors were obtained from a woman aged 80 or over with acute or convalescent COVID-19. Each CDR3 is given with its conserved first and last residue. Each record gives: D gene, J gene, V gene, clone size, CDR3 DNA, CDR3 protein. The D gene is left open where the match is weak. Rows may omit the clone size; those that give it use once, few, many or a size class.

D: -; J: TRBJ2-7; V: TRBV6-1; size: -; DNA: TGTGCCAGCAGTGATTTATACGAGCAGTACTTC; CDR3: CASSDLYEQYF
D: -; J: TRBJ2-5; V: TRBV4-3; size: -; DNA: TGCGCCAGCAGCCAAGGCGACCTAGCCGAGACCCAGTACTTC; CDR3: CASSQGDLAETQYF
D: TRBD1; J: TRBJ1-3; V: TRBV4-1; size: -; DNA: TGCGCCAGCAGCCCCAGGGGGACACTTGGAAACACCATATATTTT; CDR3: CASSPRGTLGNTIYF
D: TRBD2; J: TRBJ2-3; V: TRBV5-1; size: once; DNA: TGCGCCAGCATTCCTAGCGGGGGGGCATTCACAGATACGCAGTATTTT; CDR3: CASIPSGGAFTDTQYF
D: -; J: TRBJ2-7; V: TRBV6-1; size: -; DNA: TGTGCCAGCAGTGATGGGACATACGTCTACGAGCAGTACTTC; CDR3: CASSDGTYVYEQYF
D: -; J: TRBJ1-2; V: TRBV6-5; size: -; DNA: TGTGCCAGCTCCGAAGTGATAGGGGAGGTCTTC; CDR3: CASSEVIGEVF
D: TRBD2; J: TRBJ2-2; V: TRBV11-2; size: -; DNA: TGTGCCAGCAGCTTAGGAGCTAGCGGGGCTGGCGGGGAGCTGTTTTTT; CDR3: CASSLGASGAGGELFF
D: TRBD1; J: TRBJ2-7; V: TRBV12-5; size: -; DNA: TGTGCTAGTGGTCCATCGGACAGGACGGGCGAGCAGTACTTC; CDR3: CASGPSDRTGEQYF
D: -; J: TRBJ1-3; V: TRBV4-1; size: -; DNA: TGCGCCAGCAGCCAAGGCACGGGGACTGGAAACACCATATATTTT; CDR3: CASSQGTGTGNTIYF
D: TRBD2; J: TRBJ2-3; V: TRBV5-1; size: -; DNA: TGCGCCAGCAGCTTACGGGGAGCGGGAGGGAGGGGAAGAGGAGCAGATACGCAGTATTTT; CDR3: CASSLRGAGGRGRGADTQYF
D: -; J: TRBJ1-1; V: TRBV29-1; size: -; DNA: TGCAGCGTGGGACATCAATCCACTGAAGCTTTCTTT; CDR3: CSVGHQSTEAFF
D: TRBD2; J: TRBJ2-3; V: TRBV5-6; size: -; DNA: TGTGCCAGCAGCTTGGGGACTAGCGGGAGCGCGCAGTATTTT; CDR3: CASSLGTSGSAQYF
D: -; J: TRBJ1-1; V: TRBV4-1; size: few; DNA: TGCGCCAGCAGCCAAGATGAAGCAGGGTGGGCTTTCTTT; CDR3: CASSQDEAGWAFF
D: -; J: TRBJ1-4; V: TRBV9; size: once; DNA: TGTGCCAGCAGCGCCGGCGGGACCTTTGAAAAACTGTTTTTT; CDR3: CASSAGGTFEKLFF
D: -; J: TRBJ1-6; V: TRBV10-2; size: -; DNA: TGCGCCAGCACCCTAGGACAGCCAGATAATTCACCCCTCCACTTT; CDR3: CASTLGQPDNSPLHF
D: -; J: TRBJ1-1; V: TRBV3-1/TRBV3-2; size: -; DNA: TGTGCCAGCAGCCAATCACTCACTGAAGCTTTCTTT; CDR3: CASSQSLTEAFF
D: TRBD1; J: TRBJ2-1; V: TRBV2; size: -; DNA: TGTGCCAGCAGTGAAGGACAGGGGATCGCTGAGCAGTTCTTC; CDR3: CASSEGQGIAEQFF
D: TRBD1; J: TRBJ2-6; V: TRBV11-2; size: once; DNA: TGTGCCAGCAGCGCGACAGGGGGATCTGGGGCCAACGTCCTGACTTTC; CDR3: CASSATGGSGANVLTF
D: -; J: TRBJ2-3; V: TRBV27; size: -; DNA: TGTGCCAGCAGTTTATTTACGGCGGGACGGGTAGATACGCAGTATTTT; CDR3: CASSLFTAGRVDTQYF
D: -; J: TRBJ1-2; V: TRBV6-1; size: -; DNA: TGTGCCAGCAGTGAAGCGGGGGACGGACTATTTTATGGCTACACCTTC; CDR3: CASSEAGDGLFYGYTF
D: TRBD2; J: TRBJ2-7; V: TRBV11-3; size: -; DNA: TGTGCCAGCAGCTTAGGGGGACTACCTACCTACGAGCAGTACTTC; CDR3: CASSLGGLPTYEQYF
D: -; J: TRBJ2-1; V: TRBV21-1; size: -; DNA: TGTGCCAGCAGCACTGGATCTAGCGGGGGGGCTTCCTACAATGAGCAGTTCTTC; CDR3: CASSTGSSGGASYNEQFF
D: -; J: TRBJ1-5; V: TRBV19; size: -; DNA: TGTGCCAGTAGTATCGGACAGCCTGACCAGCCCCAGCATTTT; CDR3: CASSIGQPDQPQHF
D: TRBD1; J: TRBJ1-1; V: TRBV27; size: -; DNA: TGTGCCAGCACTCCTAACAGGGGGTGGGACACTGAAGCTTTCTTT; CDR3: CASTPNRGWDTEAFF
D: TRBD1; J: TRBJ2-7; V: TRBV19; size: -; DNA: TGTGCCAGTAGCCGCAGGGGGCCGGAGAAGTCGAACGAGCAGTACTTC; CDR3: CASSRRGPEKSNEQYF
D: -; J: TRBJ2-6; V: TRBV6-6; size: -; DNA: TGTGCCAGCCGGGGGTTTCCCGGGGCCAACGTCCTGACTTTC; CDR3: CASRGFPGANVLTF
D: -; J: TRBJ2-7; V: TRBV14; size: -; DNA: TGTGCCAGCAGCCAACAAACCTTCGGGCAGTACTTC; CDR3: CASSQQTFGQYF
D: TRBD1; J: TRBJ1-6; V: TRBV7-3; size: -; DNA: TGTGCCAGCAGTCGGGCAGGGGGAAATTCACCCCTCCACTTT; CDR3: CASSRAGGNSPLHF
D: -; J: TRBJ1-2; V: TRBV19; size: -; DNA: TGTGCCAGTAGTTATATCGGAAGCCAGGGGCCTCACTATGGCTACACCTTC; CDR3: CASSYIGSQGPHYGYTF
D: -; J: TRBJ1-3; V: TRBV27; size: -; DNA: TGTGCCAGCCGATCCTTGGGGCAGACCAGCTCTGGAAACACCATATATTTT; CDR3: CASRSLGQTSSGNTIYF
D: -; J: TRBJ1-1; V: TRBV5-5; size: -; DNA: TGTGCCAGCACCAAAGACAGTACACAGAACACTGAAGCTTTCTTT; CDR3: CASTKDSTQNTEAFF
D: -; J: TRBJ2-7; V: TRBV7-2; size: -; DNA: TGTGCCAGCAGCTCCCCAATGGGGGTCGGACTACGCAAATACGAGCAGTACTTC; CDR3: CASSSPMGVGLRKYEQYF
D: TRBD2; J: TRBJ2-7; V: TRBV27; size: -; DNA: TGTGCCAGCAGCTCTAGCGGAACCTACGAGCAGTACTTC; CDR3: CASSSSGTYEQYF
D: TRBD1; J: TRBJ2-5; V: TRBV5-1; size: -; DNA: TGCGCCAGCAGCTTGGCCTGGACAGGGGCGGGGGAGACCCAGTACTTC; CDR3: CASSLAWTGAGETQYF
D: -; J: TRBJ1-1; V: TRBV23-1; size: -; DNA: TGCGCCAGCAGTCTCGGCGAGGCGGCGAACACTGAAGCTTTCTTT; CDR3: CASSLGEAANTEAFF
D: -; J: TRBJ1-5; V: TRBV5-6; size: -; DNA: TGTGCCAGCAGCTTGGCCGGGGTTGGAAGCAATCAGCCCCAGCATTTT; CDR3: CASSLAGVGSNQPQHF
D: -; J: TRBJ2-7; V: TRBV27; size: -; DNA: TGTGCCAGCAGTTCTATGGGGGGCTACGAGCAGTACTTC; CDR3: CASSSMGGYEQYF
D: -; J: TRBJ1-5; V: TRBV28; size: -; DNA: TGTGCCAGCAGTTTATTGTCGTGGAGGAAAAATCAGCCCCAGCATTTT; CDR3: CASSLLSWRKNQPQHF
D: TRBD1; J: TRBJ2-5; V: TRBV15; size: -; DNA: TGTGCCACCAGCAGTACCGGGGACAGGGGAGAGACCCAGTACTTC; CDR3: CATSSTGDRGETQYF
D: -; J: TRBJ2-2; V: TRBV5-1; size: -; DNA: TGCGCCAGCAGCCGTGCCCCCCAGGGTCTGACGAACACCGGGGAGCTGTTTTTT; CDR3: CASSRAPQGLTNTGELFF
D: TRBD1; J: TRBJ2-7; V: TRBV5-1; size: -; DNA: TGCGCCAGCAGCACACAGGGGTCCGAGCAGTACTTC; CDR3: CASSTQGSEQYF
D: -; J: TRBJ1-4; V: TRBV28; size: -; DNA: TGTGCCAGCAGCCTCCTTTCGGGGTCTGCAACTAATGAAAAACTGTTTTTT; CDR3: CASSLLSGSATNEKLFF
D: TRBD1; J: TRBJ1-2; V: TRBV19; size: once; DNA: TGTGCCAGTAGTTCCGGACAGGGAGGTTGGTATGGCTACACCTTC; CDR3: CASSSGQGGWYGYTF
D: -; J: TRBJ2-2; V: TRBV19; size: -; DNA: TGTGCCAGTCGCCTCAGGGAAAGGGCCGGGGAGCTGTTTTTT; CDR3: CASRLRERAGELFF
D: -; J: TRBJ1-2; V: TRBV27; size: few; DNA: TGTGCCAGCAGTTCGACAGATAGGCCTAACTATGGCTACACCTTC; CDR3: CASSSTDRPNYGYTF